The present entry profiles one TCR beta chain with its context. Antigen: not known. Germline V gene data show CDR1 as SQVTM and CDR2 as ANQGSEA. The CDR3 covers 16 residues. Trimming removed 7 bases from V and 3 bases from J; junction bases left unmatched: 15. This sample was included in a study of follicular helper T cells after annual influenza vaccination. At the level of the study: For some subjects, blood spans the 2013-2014, 2014-2015 and 2015-2016 annual vaccinations.

Time point: 2013-2014 season, 7 days after vaccination. Sorted cTfh were non-naive CD4+CXCR5+PD-1+, either ICOS+CD38+ or ICOS-CD38-. Assay used: immunoSEQ multiplex PCR; TCRdb lists only in-frame clones, some missing. The profile shows roughly 9,000 clones, 83% of them singletons. Study-wide results and limits: Yearly vaccinations repeatedly recalled conserved clonotypes in ICOS+CD38+ cTfh.

The sample in question was CXCR5+ CD38- circulating T follicular helper cells from blood, obtained 7 days after influenza vaccination. Subset described: circulating Tfh, non-naive CD4+CXCR5+PD-1+ (ICOS+CD38+ or ICOS-CD38-). The clonotype originates from an adult who received the influenza vaccine. V and J are TRBV29-1 and TRBJ1-2; 9 nucleotides line up with TRBD1. The CDR3 coding sequence is TGCAGCGCAGTCCCGGGACAGGGATCTTTACACTATGGCTACACCTTC. It specifies CSAVPGQGSLHYGYTF.